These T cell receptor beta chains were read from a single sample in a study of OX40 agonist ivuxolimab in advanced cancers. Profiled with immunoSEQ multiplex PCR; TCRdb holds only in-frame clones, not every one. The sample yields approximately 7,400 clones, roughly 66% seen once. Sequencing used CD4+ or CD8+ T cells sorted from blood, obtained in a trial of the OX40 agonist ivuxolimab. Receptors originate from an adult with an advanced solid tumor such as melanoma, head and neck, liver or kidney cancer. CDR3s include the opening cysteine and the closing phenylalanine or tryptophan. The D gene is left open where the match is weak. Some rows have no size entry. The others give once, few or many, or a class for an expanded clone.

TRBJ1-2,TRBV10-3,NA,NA,TGTGCCAGCACCCTGGGGGGGGCCTATGGCTACACCTTC,CASTLGGAYGYTF
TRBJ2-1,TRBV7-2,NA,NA,TGTGCCAGCAGCTTAGCCAACAATGAGCAGTTCTTC,CASSLANNEQFF
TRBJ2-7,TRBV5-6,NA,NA,TGTGCCAGCAGCTCGCTCGGGACCGCCTACGAGCAGTACTTC,CASSSLGTAYEQYF
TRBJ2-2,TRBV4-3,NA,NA,TGCGCCAGCAGCCAAGGATCCGGGACCTTGGACGGGGAGCTGTTTTTT,CASSQGSGTLDGELFF
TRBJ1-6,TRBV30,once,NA,TGTGCCTGGAGTGTACGGACGACAGATTCACCCCTCCACTTT,CAWSVRTTDSPLHF
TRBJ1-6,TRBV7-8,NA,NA,TGTGCCAGCAGCGACCAGGGCGCCGGCTCACCCCTCCACTTT,CASSDQGAGSPLHF
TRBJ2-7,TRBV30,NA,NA,TGTGCCTGGAGCGCGTCGCGGGGGAGGGGGTTCGAGCAGTACTTC,CAWSASRGRGFEQYF
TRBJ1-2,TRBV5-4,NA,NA,TGTGCCAGCGTTGTGGTCGTACCAAAGACCTATGGCTACACCTTC,CASVVVVPKTYGYTF
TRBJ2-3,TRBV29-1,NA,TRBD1,TGCAGCGCCGACGTACAGGGGTGGGTCACAGATACGCAGTATTTT,CSADVQGWVTDTQYF
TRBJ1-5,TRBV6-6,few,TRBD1,TGTGCCAGCAGTCCCGGGACAGGCGGAAATCAGCCCCAGCATTTT,CASSPGTGGNQPQHF
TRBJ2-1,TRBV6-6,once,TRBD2,TGTGCCAGCAGTTACGGGACTAGAAATGAGCAGTTCTTC,CASSYGTRNEQFF
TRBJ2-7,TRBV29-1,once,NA,TGCAGCGTTGAATCGGGGCACTCCTACGAGCAGTACTTC,CSVESGHSYEQYF
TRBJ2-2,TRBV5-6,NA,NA,TGTGCCAGCAGCTTATGGAGCGAGGCGGACGGGGAGCTGTTTTTT,CASSLWSEADGELFF
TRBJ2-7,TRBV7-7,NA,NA,TGTGCTAGCAGCCACGGGGTGGGGTACGAGCAGTACTTC,CASSHGVGYEQYF
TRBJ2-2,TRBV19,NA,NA,TGTGCCAGTCGGGACAATGGACGTAACACCGGGGAGCTGTTTTTT,CASRDNGRNTGELFF
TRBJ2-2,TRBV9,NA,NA,TGTGCCAGCAGCGTTTATGGTTCCGGGGAGCTGTTTTTT,CASSVYGSGELFF
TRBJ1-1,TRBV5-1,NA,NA,TGCGCCAGCAGCTGGAACCAACATGAGGGGTACACTGAAGCTTTCTTT,CASSWNQHEGYTEAFF
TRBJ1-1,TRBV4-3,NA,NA,TGCGCCAGCAGCCAAGATGGACAGGAAGCTTTCTTT,CASSQDGQEAFF
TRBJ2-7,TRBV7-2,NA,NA,TGTGCCAGCAGCCTTGACCTTCGGGGAAGGGCCTTCTACGAGCAGTACTTC,CASSLDLRGRAFYEQYF
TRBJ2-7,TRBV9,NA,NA,TGTGCCAGCAGTCCCGGACTTCAAAGCTCCTACGAGCAGTACTTC,CASSPGLQSSYEQYF
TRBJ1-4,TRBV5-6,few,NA,TGTGCCAGCAGCTTGATTGCAACTAATGAAAAACTGTTTTTT,CASSLIATNEKLFF
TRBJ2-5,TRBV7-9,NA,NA,TGTGCCAGCGGCCGAAAGGACAGTAAAGAGACCCAGTACTTC,CASGRKDSKETQYF
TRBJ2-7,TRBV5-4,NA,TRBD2,TGTGCCAGCAGCCCTGCCAGCGGGAGAGTCGAAAACGAGCAGTACTTC,CASSPASGRVENEQYF
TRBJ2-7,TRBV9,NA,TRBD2,TGTGCCAGCAGTGCTAGCGGGGGACCGTACGAGCAGTACTTC,CASSASGGPYEQYF
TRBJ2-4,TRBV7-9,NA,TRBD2,TGTGCCAGCAGCCTCCACCCCTCGACTAGCGGCAAAAACATTCAGTACTTC,CASSLHPSTSGKNIQYF
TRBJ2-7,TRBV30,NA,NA,TGTGCCTGGAGTGTACGATCCACAGTGAGTGGCTACGAGCAGTACTTC,CAWSVRSTVSGYEQYF
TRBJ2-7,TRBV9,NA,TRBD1,TGTGCCAGCACCGAGGGGGACAGGGCCTCCTACGAGCAGTACTTC,CASTEGDRASYEQYF
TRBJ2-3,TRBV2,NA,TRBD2,TGTGCCAGCTCGGCCTTGAGCGGGAGAGGCACAGATACGCAGTATTTT,CASSALSGRGTDTQYF
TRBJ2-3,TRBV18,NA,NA,TGTGCCAGCTCCCAGTCATACTTAAAAGCCGATGGCACAGATACGCAGTATTTT,CASSQSYLKADGTDTQYF
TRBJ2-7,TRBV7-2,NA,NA,TGTGCCAGCAGCCCGGACGGCTACGAGCAGTACTTC,CASSPDGYEQYF
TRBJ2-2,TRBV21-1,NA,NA,TGTGCCAGCAGACTCGTCGAGGCAGGGGCCGGGGAGCTGTTTTTT,CASRLVEAGAGELFF
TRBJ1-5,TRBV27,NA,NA,TGTGCCATCCCGGGAGGGGACCGCAATCAGCCCCAGCATTTT,CAIPGGDRNQPQHF
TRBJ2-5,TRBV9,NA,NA,TGTGCCAGCAGCGTAGACGGCGACCCAGAAGAGACCCAGTACTTC,CASSVDGDPEETQYF
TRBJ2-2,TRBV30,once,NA,TGTGCCTGGAGTGTACTCCCCGGGGAGCTGTTTTTT,CAWSVLPGELFF
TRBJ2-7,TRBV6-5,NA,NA,TGTGCCAGCAGTCCCGGGGATGAGCAGTACTTC,CASSPGDEQYF
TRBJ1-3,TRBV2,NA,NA,TGTGCCAGCAGTGATGAGGCCCCGCGGTACCCAAACACCATATATTTT,CASSDEAPRYPNTIYF
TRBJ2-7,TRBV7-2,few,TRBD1,TGTGCCAGTAGCTTACAGGGGGCTAGCGAGCAGTACTTC,CASSLQGASEQYF
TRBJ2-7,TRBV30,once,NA,TGTGCCTGGAGTGGGGACAACTACGAGCAGTACTTC,CAWSGDNYEQYF
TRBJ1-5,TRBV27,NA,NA,TGTGCCAGCAGTTTGCGAGGGTATAGCAATCAGCCCCAGCATTTT,CASSLRGYSNQPQHF
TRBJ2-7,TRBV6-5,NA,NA,TGTGCCAGCAATTATGGGCGGGAGCAGTACTTC,CASNYGREQYF
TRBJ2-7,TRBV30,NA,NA,TGTGCCTGGAGGGAGGGACAGTCATACGAGCAGTACTTC,CAWREGQSYEQYF
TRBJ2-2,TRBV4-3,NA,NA,TGCGCCAGCAACCAAGGTCGGGAGACCACGGAGCTGTTTTTT,CASNQGRETTELFF
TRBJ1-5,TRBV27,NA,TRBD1,TGTGCCAGCAGGGAGTCGACAGGGACCAATCAGCCCCAGCATTTT,CASRESTGTNQPQHF
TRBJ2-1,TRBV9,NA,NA,TGTGCCAGCAGGCGGGACTTGGACAATGAGCAGTTCTTC,CASRRDLDNEQFF
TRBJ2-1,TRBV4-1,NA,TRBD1,TGCGCCAGCAGCCAAACCACCGGGACAGGGCTCTACAATGAGCAGTTCTTC,CASSQTTGTGLYNEQFF
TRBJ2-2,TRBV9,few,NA,TGTGCCAGCAGCGTAGAAGGCGGGGAGCTGTTTTTT,CASSVEGGELFF
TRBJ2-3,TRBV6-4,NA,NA,TGTGCCAGCAGTGAGGGAGCAGGGGACACAGATACGCAGTATTTT,CASSEGAGDTDTQYF
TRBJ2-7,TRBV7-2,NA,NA,TGTGCCGGCAGTGAAGATACCCACGAGCAGTACTTC,CAGSEDTHEQYF
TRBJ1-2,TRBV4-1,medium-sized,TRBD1,TGCGCCAGCAGCCATACAGGGGCGAGGGGCTACACCTTC,CASSHTGARGYTF
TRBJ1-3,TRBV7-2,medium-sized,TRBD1,TGTGCCAGCAGCGAGGACAGGGCGTCCGGAAACACCATATATTTT,CASSEDRASGNTIYF